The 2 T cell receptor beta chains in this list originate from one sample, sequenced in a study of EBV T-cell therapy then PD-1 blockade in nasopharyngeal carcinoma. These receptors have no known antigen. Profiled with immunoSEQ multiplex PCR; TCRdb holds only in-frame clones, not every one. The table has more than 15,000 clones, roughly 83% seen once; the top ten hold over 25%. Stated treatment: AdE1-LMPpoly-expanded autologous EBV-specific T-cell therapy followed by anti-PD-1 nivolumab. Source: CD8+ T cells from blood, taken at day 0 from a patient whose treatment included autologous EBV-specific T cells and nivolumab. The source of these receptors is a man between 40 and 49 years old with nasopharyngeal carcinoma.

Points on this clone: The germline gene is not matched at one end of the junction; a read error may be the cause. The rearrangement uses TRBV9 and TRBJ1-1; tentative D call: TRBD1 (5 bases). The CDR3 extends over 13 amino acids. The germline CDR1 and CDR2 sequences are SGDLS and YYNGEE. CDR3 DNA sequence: TGTGCCGGCAGCCCCGGGGGGAACACTGAAGCTTTCTTT. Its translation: CAGSPGGNTEAFF.

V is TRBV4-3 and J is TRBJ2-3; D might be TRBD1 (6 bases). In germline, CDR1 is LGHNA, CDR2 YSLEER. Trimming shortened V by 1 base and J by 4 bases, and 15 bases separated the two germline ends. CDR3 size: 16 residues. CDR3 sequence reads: CASSQVGQGSPDTQYF. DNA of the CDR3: TGCGCCAGCAGCCAAGTGGGTCAGGGGTCTCCAGATACGCAGTATTTT.